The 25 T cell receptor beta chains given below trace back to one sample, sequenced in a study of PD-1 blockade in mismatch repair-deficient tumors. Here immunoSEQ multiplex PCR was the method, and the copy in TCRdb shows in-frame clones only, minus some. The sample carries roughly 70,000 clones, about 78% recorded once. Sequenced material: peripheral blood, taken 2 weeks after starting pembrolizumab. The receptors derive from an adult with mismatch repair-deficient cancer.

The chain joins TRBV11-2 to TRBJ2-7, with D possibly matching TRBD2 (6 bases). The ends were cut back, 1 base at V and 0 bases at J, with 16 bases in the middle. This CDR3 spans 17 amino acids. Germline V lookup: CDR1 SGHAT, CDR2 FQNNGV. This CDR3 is CASSLARLGGSSYEQYF. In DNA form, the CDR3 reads TGTGCCAGCAGCTTAGCGCGCCTGGGGGGAAGCTCCTACGAGCAGTACTTC. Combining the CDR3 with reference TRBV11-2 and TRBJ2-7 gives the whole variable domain EAGVAQSPRYKIIEKRQSVAFWCNPISGHATLYWYQQILGQGPKLLIQFQNNGVVDDSQLPKDRFSAERLKGVDSTLKIQPAKLEDSAVYLCASSLARLGGSSYEQYFGPGTRLTVT.

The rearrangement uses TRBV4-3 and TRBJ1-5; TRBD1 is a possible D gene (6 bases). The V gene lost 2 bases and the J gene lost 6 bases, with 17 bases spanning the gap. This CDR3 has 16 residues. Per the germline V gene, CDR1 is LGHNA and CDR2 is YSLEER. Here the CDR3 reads CASSQTFRQVPQPQHF. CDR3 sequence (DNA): TGCGCCAGCAGCCAAACCTTTAGACAGGTCCCTCAGCCCCAGCATTTT.

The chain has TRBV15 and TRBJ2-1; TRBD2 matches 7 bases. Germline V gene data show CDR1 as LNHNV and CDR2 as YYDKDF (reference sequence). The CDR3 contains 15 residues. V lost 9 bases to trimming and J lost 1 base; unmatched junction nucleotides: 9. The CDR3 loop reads CATGVGGRSYNEQFF. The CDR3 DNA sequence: TGTGCCACAGGGGTTGGCGGGAGATCCTACAATGAGCAGTTCTTC.

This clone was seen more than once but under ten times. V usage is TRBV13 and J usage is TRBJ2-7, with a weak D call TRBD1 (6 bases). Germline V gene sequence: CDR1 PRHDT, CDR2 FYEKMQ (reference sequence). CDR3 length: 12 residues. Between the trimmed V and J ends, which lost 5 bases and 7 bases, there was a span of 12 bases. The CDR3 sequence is CASSEGTLEQYF. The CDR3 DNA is TGTGCCAGCAGCGAGGGGACACTGGAGCAGTACTTC.

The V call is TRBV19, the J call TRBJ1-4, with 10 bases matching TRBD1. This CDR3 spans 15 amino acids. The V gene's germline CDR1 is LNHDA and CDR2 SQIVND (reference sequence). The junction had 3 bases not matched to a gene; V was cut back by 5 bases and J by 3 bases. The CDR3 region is CASSPGQGANEKLFF. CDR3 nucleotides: TGTGCCAGTAGTCCCGGACAGGGGGCTAATGAAAAACTGTTTTTT.

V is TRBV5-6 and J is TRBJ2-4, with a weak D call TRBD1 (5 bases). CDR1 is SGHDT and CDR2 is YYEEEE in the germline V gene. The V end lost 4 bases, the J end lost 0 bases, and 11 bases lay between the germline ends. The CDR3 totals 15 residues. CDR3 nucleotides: TGTGCCAGCAGCACTGCGACAGTAGCCAAAAACATTCAGTACTTC. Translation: CASSTATVAKNIQYF.

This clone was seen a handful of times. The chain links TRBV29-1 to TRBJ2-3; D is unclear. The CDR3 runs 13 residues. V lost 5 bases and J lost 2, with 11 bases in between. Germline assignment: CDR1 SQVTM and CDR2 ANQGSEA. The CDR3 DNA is TGCAGCGTTTTTGGTAGTTTCACAGATACGCAGTATTTT. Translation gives CSVFGSFTDTQYF.

The CDR3 DNA reads as TGCAGTGCTTGGACTGGAAACACCATATATTTT. This translates into CSAWTGNTIYF. V usage is TRBV20-1 and J usage is TRBJ1-3; D not certain. Germline loops: CDR1 DFQATT, CDR2 SNEGSKA (reference sequence). V was trimmed by 5 bases and J by 2 bases, leaving 4 bases between them. This CDR3 contains 11 residues.

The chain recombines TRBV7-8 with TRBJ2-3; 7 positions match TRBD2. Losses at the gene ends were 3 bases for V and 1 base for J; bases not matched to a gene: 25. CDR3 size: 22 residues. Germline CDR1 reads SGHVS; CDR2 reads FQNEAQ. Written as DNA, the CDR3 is TGTGCCAGCAGCTTCAACATACTCCTAGCGGATGGAGCCCTGGTGGGCACAGATACGCAGTATTTT. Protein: CASSFNILLADGALVGTDTQYF.

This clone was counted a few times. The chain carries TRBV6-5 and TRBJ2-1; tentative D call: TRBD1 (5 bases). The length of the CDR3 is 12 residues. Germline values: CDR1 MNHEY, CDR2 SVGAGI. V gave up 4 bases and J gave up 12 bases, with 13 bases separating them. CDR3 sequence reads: CASSSGLGGQFF. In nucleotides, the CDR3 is TGTGCCAGCAGTTCAGGGTTAGGTGGGCAGTTCTTC.

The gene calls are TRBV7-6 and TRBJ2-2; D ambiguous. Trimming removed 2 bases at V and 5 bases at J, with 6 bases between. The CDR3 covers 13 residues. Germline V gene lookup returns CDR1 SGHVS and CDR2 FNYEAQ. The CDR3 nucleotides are TGTGCCAGCAGCTTAACGGAGACCGGGGAGCTGTTTTTT. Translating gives CASSLTETGELFF.

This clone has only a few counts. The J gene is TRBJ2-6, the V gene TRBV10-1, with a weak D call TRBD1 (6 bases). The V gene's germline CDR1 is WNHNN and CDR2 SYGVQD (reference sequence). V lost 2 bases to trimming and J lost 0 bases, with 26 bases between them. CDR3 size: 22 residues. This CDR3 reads CASSEDEKRQDSPYSGANVLTF. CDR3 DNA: TGCGCCAGCAGTGAGGACGAAAAGAGACAGGATTCCCCCTACTCTGGGGCCAACGTCCTGACTTTC.

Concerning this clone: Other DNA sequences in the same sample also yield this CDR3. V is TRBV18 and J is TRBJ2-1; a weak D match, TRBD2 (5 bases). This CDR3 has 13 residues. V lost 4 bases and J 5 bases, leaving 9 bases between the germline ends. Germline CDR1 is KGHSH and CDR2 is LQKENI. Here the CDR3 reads CASSLGMNNEQFF. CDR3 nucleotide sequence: TGTGCCAGCTCACTCGGGATGAACAATGAGCAGTTCTTC.

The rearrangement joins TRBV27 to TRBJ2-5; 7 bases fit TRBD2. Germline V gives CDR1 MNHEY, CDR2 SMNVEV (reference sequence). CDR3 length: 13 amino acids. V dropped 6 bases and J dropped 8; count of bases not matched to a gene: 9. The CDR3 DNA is TGTGCCAGCAGCCCGGGACTACTCGACACCCAGTACTTC. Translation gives CASSPGLLDTQYF.

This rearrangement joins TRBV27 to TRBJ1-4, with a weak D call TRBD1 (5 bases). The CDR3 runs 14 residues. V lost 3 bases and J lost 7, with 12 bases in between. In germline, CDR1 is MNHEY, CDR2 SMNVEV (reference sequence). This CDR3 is CASSFGGTGEKLFF. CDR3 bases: TGTGCCAGCAGTTTTGGAGGGACGGGTGAAAAACTGTTTTTT. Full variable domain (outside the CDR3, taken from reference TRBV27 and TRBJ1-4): EAQVTQNPRYLITVTGKKLTVTCSQNMNHEYMSWYRQDPGLGLRQIYYSMNVEVTDKGDVPEGYKVSRKEKRNFPLILESPSPNQTSLYFCASSFGGTGEKLFFGSGTQLSVL.

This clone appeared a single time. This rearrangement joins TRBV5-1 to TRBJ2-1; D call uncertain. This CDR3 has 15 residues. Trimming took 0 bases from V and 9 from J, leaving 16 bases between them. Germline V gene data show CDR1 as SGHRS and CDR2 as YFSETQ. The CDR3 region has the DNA TGCGCCAGCAGCTTGGCCGAGTTGACTTCAAGTGAGCAGTTCTTC. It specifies CASSLAELTSSEQFF.

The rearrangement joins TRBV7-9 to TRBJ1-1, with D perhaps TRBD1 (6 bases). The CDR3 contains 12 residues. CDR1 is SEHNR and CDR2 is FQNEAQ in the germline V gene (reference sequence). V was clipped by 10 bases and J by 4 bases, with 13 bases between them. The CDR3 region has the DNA TGTGCCATCACAGGGATTTCCACTGAAGCTTTCTTT. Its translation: CAITGISTEAFF.

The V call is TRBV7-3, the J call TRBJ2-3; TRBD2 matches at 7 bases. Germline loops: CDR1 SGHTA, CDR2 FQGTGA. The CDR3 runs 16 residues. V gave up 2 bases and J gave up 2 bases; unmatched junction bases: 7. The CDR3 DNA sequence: TGTGCCAGCAGCTTAGGTCTAGCGGCGCCCACAGATACGCAGTATTTT. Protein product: CASSLGLAAPTDTQYF.

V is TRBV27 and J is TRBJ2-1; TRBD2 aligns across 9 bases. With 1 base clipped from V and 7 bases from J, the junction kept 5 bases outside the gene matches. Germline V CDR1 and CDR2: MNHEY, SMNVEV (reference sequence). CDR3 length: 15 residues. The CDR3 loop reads CASSLLAGVGNEQFF. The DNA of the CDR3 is TGTGCCAGCAGTTTATTAGCGGGGGTGGGAAATGAGCAGTTCTTC.

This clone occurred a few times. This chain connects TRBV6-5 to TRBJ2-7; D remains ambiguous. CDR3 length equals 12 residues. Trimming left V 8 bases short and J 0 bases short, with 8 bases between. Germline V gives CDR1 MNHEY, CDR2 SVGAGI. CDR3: CASATSSYEQYF. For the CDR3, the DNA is TGTGCCAGCGCTACCAGCTCCTACGAGCAGTACTTC.

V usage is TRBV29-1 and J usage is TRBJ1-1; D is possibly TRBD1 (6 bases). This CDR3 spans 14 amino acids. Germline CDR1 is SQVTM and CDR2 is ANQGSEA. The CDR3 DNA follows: TGCAGTTCGATGGGGGACACGGGGGTACCTGAAGCTTTCTTT. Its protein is CSSMGDTGVPEAFF.

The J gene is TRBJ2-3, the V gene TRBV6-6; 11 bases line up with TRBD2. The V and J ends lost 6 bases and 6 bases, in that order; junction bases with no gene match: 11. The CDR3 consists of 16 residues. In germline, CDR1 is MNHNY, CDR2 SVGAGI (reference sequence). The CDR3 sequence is CASRSTSGRGIDTQYF. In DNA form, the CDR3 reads TGTGCCAGCAGGTCTACTAGCGGGAGAGGGATTGATACGCAGTATTTT.

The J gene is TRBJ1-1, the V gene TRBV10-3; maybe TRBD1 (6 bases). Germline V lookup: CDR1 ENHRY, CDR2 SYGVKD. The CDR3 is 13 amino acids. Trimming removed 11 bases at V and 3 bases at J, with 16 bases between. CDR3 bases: TGTGCCGTTCGAGGGGGGCAGGACACTGAAGCTTTCTTT. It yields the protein CAVRGGQDTEAFF.

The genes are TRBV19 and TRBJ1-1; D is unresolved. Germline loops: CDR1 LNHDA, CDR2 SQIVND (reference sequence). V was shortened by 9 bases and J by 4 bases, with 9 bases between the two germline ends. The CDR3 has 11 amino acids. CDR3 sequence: CASSLVTEAFF. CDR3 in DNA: TGTGCCAGCTCCCTAGTCACTGAAGCTTTCTTT.

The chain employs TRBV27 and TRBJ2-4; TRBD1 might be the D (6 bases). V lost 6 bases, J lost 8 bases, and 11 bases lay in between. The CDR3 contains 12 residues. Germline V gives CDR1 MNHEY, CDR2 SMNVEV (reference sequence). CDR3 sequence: CASSQDSYIQYF. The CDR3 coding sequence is TGTGCCAGCAGCCAGGACAGTTACATTCAGTACTTC.